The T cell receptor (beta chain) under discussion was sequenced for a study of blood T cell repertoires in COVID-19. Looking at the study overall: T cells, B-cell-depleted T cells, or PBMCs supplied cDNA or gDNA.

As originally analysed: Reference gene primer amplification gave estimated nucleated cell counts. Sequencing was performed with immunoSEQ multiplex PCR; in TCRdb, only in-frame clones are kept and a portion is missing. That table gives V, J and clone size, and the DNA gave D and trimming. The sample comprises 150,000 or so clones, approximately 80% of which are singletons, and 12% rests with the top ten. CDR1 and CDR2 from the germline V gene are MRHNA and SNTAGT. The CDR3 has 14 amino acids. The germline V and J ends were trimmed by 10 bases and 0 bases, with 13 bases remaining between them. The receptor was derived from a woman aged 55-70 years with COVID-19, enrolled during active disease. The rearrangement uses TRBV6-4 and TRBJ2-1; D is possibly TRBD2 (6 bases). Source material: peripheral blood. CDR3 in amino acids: CATKPGSSYNEQFF. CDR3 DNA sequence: TGTGCCACCAAGCCCGGGAGCTCCTACAATGAGCAGTTCTTC.